This is a list of T cell receptor beta chains from one sample in a study of Ad26.COV2.S vaccination and SARS-CoV-2 variants. Sequencing was performed with immunoSEQ multiplex PCR; in TCRdb, only in-frame clones are kept and a portion is missing. The table includes approximately 350,000 clones, 83% detected once. The sample in question was peripheral blood, obtained in a trial of Ad26.COV2.S vaccine versus placebo. These receptors were obtained from a person aged 18-65 years who received the Ad26.COV2.S COVID-19 vaccine or a placebo. Both conserved end residues are part of each CDR3. D genes are given only for firm matches. Clone sizes are given selectively: once, few, many, or a class where the clone is expanded.

D,size,J,V,DNA,CDR3
TRBD1,NA,TRBJ2-7,TRBV12-3/TRBV12-4,TGTGCCAGCAGTTCACAGGGGTGGGAGCAGTACTTC,CASSSQGWEQYF
NA,once,TRBJ1-3,TRBV4-2,TGTGCCAGCAGCTCTGGAAACACCATATATTTT,CASSSGNTIYF
TRBD1,NA,TRBJ1-2,TRBV18,TGTGCCAGCTCACCACGGACAGGATCCTATGGCTACACCTTC,CASSPRTGSYGYTF
NA,NA,TRBJ2-2,TRBV27,TGTGCCAGCAGCCCCGGTGGTCCGGGGTCGCCCGGGGAGCTGTTTTTT,CASSPGGPGSPGELFF
NA,NA,TRBJ2-3,TRBV5-1,TGCGCCAGCACCGGGGCGACAGATACGCAGTATTTT,CASTGATDTQYF
NA,NA,TRBJ1-4,TRBV10-3,TGTGCCATCAAGTCTCCAACTAATGAAAAACTGTTTTTT,CAIKSPTNEKLFF
TRBD2,NA,TRBJ2-3,TRBV11-2,TGTGCCAGCAGCCCACGACTAGCTAGCCCAGATACGCAGTATTTT,CASSPRLASPDTQYF
NA,NA,TRBJ2-7,TRBV4-3,TGCGCCAGCAGCTCGGACCCTACTACCTACGAGCAGTACTTC,CASSSDPTTYEQYF
NA,NA,TRBJ2-3,TRBV19,TGTGCCAGTAGTATTCGGGACATCACAGATACGCAGTATTTT,CASSIRDITDTQYF
TRBD1,once,TRBJ2-6,TRBV11-3,TGTGCCAGCATCCAAGGACAGGGGGCGCCTTCTGGGGCCAACGTCCTGACTTTC,CASIQGQGAPSGANVLTF
NA,NA,TRBJ1-1,TRBV5-4,TGTGCCAGCAGCTGGGCTGACAAGTCGAACACTGAAGCTTTCTTT,CASSWADKSNTEAFF
NA,NA,TRBJ2-7,TRBV4-1,TGCGCCAGCAGCCAAGATTGGGGAATTGATTACGAGCAGTACTTC,CASSQDWGIDYEQYF
TRBD2,NA,TRBJ2-7,TRBV27,TGTGCCAGTACTAGCGGGGGGTACGAGCAGTACTTC,CASTSGGYEQYF
TRBD2,NA,TRBJ2-1,TRBV7-9,TGTGCCAGCACAATGACTAGCGGGAGGCGGAACAATGAGCAGTTCTTC,CASTMTSGRRNNEQFF
NA,NA,TRBJ2-3,TRBV7-2,TGTGCCAGCAGCGTGCTCGTGGGCGGTAGCACAGATACGCAGTATTTT,CASSVLVGGSTDTQYF
TRBD1,NA,TRBJ2-7,TRBV3-1/TRBV3-2,TGTGCCAGCAGGTCGGGACAGGGGGCCTACGAGCAGTACTTC,CASRSGQGAYEQYF
NA,NA,TRBJ2-7,TRBV5-4,TGTGCCAGCAGCTTAGGGGGGTTTGAGCACGAGCAGTACTTC,CASSLGGFEHEQYF
NA,once,TRBJ2-2,TRBV11-2,TGTGCCAGCAGCCAGAGAGTGTCCGGGGAGCTGTTTTTT,CASSQRVSGELFF
NA,once,TRBJ2-5,TRBV7-2,TGTGCCAGCAGCTTGAGGGGAAAGACCCAGTACTTC,CASSLRGKTQYF
TRBD1,NA,TRBJ1-1,TRBV7-9,TGTGCCAGCAGCTACCCTTTAATTCAGGGGGTTACCACTGAAGCTTTCTTT,CASSYPLIQGVTTEAFF
NA,NA,TRBJ2-4,TRBV11-2,TGTGCCAGCAGCTTAAGGGAATTGGGCATTCAGTACTTC,CASSLRELGIQYF
NA,NA,TRBJ1-2,TRBV29-1,TGCAGCGTTGATCGTGGCTACACCTTC,CSVDRGYTF
TRBD1,NA,TRBJ1-4,TRBV5-1,TGCGCCAGCAGCGACGGACAGGGCCTTAATGAAAAACTGTTTTTT,CASSDGQGLNEKLFF
NA,few,TRBJ2-7,TRBV12-3/TRBV12-4,TGTGCCAGCAGTATCCAGACCGGGCACGAGCAGTACTTC,CASSIQTGHEQYF
TRBD1,NA,TRBJ2-7,TRBV29-1,TGCAGCGTCCGAACAGGGGCCTCCTACGAGCAGTACTTC,CSVRTGASYEQYF